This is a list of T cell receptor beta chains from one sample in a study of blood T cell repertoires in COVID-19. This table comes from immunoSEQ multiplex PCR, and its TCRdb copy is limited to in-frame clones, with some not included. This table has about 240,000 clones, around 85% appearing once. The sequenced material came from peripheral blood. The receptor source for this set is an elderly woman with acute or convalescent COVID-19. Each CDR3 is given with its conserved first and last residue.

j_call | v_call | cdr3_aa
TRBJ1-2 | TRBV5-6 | CASSFRTGVANGYTF
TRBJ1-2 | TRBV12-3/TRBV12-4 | CASSVFNYGYTF
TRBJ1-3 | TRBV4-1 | CASSQETQGFSGNTIYF
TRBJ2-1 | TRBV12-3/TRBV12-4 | CASSAYRVGMQFF
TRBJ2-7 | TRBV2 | CASSAGTVSYEQYF
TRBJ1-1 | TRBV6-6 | CASSSQGRNTEAFF
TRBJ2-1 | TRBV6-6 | CATRGGGGYNEQFF
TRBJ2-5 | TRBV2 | CASSEREGGTRAETQYF
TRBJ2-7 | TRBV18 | CASSPRSGSAYEQYF
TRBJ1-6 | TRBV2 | CASSMGDSPLHF
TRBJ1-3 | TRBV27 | CASKPPGGSGNTIYF
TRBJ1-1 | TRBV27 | CASSLLGRGTEAFF
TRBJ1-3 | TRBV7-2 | CASSLDQGRTGNTIYF
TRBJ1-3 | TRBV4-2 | CASSQDPGESSGNTIYF
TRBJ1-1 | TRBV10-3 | CAITPGQGESGEAFF
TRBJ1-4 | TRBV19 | CASTPGGATNEKLFF
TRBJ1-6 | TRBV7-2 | CASSWTGSPLHF
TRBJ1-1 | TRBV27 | CASSLGQVNTEAFF
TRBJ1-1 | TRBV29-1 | CSVDGRRMNTEAFF
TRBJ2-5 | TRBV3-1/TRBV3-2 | CASSRSGGAGETQYF
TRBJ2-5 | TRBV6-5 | CASTVNRDQETQYF
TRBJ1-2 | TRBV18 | CASTGTGGLYYGYTF
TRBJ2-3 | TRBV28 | CASSPNGGSPITDTQYF
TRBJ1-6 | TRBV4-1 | CASSQLQGPLHF
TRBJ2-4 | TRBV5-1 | CASSRQTGGENIQYF
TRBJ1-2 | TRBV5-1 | CASSLGQQNYGYTF
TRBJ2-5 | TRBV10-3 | CATRPGTGQETQYF
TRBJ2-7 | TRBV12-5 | CASGLRGRYEQYF
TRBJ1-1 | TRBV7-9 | CASSPGQGEDTEAFF
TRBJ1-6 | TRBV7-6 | CASSLDAGPYNSPLHF
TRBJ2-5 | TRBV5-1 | CASSPGLAVGGETQYF
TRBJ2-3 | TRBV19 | CASSYKTGGSSTDTQYF
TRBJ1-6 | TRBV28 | CASRKQAWGNSPLHF
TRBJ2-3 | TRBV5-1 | CASSPTRTDTQYF
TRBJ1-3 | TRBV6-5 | CASSYSQGNSGNTIYF
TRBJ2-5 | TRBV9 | CASSVAGTVQETQYF